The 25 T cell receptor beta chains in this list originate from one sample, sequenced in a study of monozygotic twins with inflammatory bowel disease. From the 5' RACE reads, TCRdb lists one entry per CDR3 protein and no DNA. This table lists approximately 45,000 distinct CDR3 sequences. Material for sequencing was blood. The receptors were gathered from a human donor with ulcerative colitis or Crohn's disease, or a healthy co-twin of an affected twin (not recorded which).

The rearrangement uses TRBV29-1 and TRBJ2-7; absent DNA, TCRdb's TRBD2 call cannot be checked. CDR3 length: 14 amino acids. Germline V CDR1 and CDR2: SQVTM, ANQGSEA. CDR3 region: CSVEFGSGSYEQYF.

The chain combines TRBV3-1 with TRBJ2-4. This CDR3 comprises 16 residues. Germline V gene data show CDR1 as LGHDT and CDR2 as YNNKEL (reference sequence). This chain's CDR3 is CASSQEVRGSKNIQYF. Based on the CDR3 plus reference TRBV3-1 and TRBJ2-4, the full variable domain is DTAVSQTPKYLVTQMGNDKSIKCEQNLGHDTMYWYKQDSKKFLKIMFSYNNKELIINETVPNRFSPKSPDKAHLNLHINSLELGDSAVYFCASSQEVRGSKNIQYFGAGTRLSVL.

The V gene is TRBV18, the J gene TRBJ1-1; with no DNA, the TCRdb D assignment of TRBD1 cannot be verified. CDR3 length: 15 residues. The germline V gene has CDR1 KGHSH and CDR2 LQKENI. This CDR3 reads CASAPAGIKNTEAFF.

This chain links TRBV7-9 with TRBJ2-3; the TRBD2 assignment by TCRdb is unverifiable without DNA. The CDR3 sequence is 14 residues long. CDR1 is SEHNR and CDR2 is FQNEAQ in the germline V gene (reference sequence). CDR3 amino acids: CASSNPRGTDTQYF. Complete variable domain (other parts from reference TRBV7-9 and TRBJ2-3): DTGVSQNPRHKITKRGQNVTFRCDPISEHNRLYWYRQTLGQGPEFLTYFQNEAQLEKSRLLSDRFSAERPKGSFSTLEIQRTEQGDSAMYLCASSNPRGTDTQYFGPGTRLTVL.

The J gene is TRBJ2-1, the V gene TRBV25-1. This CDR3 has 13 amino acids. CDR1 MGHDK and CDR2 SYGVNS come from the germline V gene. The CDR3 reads CASSESEFNEQFF.

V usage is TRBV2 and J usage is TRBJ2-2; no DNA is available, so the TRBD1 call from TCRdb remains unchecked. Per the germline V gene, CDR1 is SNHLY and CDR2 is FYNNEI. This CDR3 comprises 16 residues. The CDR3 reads CASSRSQGANTGELFF.

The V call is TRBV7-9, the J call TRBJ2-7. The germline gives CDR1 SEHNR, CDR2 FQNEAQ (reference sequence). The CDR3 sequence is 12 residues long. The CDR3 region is CASSKSSYEQYF.

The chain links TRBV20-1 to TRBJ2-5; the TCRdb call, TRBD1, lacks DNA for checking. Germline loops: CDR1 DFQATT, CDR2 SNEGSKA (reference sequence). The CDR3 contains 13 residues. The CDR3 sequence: CSAAGQGPKTQYF.

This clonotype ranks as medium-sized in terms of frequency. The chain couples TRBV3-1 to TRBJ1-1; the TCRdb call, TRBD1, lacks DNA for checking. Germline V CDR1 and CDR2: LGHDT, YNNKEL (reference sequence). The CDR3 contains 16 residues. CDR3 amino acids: CASSQGTGGAGTEAFF.

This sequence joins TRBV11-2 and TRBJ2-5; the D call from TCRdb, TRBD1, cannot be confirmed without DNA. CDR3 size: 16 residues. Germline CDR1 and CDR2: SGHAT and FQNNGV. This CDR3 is CASSPIRTAYQETQYF.

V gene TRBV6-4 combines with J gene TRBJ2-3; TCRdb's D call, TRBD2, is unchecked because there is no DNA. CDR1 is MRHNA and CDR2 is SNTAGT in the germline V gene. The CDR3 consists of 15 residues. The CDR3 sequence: CASSVGLAGPNTQYF.

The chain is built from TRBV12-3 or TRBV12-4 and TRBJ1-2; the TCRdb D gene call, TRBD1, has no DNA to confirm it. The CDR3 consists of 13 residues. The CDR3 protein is CASSLGAGDGYTF.

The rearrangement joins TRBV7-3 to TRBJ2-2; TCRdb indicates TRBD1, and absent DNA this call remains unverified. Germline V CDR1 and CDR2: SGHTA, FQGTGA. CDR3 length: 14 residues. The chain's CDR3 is CASSPPGGTGELFF.

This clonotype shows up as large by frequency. The CDR3 sequence: CASSGWTGAQNIQYF. J is TRBJ2-4 and V is TRBV10-2; with no DNA, the TCRdb D assignment of TRBD1 cannot be verified. The V gene's germline CDR1 is WSHSY and CDR2 SAAADI. This CDR3 is 15 amino acids long.

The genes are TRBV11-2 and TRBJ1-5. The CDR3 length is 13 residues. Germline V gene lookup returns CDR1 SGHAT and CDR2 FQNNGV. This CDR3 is CASSGNSNQPQHF.

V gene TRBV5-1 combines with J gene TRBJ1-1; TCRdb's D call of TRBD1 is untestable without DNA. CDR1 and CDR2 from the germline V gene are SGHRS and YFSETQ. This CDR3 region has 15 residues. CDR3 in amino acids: CASSEHRGKATEAFF.

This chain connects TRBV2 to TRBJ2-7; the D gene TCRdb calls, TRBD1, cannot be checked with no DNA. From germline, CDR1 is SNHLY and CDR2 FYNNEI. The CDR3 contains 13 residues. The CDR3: CASVRDRGWEQYF.

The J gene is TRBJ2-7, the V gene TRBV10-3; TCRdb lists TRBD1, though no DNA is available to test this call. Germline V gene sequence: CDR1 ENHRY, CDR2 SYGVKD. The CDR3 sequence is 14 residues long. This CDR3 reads CAIRGTGGSYEQYF.

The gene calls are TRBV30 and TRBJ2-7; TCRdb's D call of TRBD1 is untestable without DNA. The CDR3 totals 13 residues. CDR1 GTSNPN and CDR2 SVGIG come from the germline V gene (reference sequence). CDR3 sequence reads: CAWSKTVPYEQYF.

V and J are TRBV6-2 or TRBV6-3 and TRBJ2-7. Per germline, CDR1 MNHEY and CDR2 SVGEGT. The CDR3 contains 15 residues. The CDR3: CASSSRVDYAHEQYF.

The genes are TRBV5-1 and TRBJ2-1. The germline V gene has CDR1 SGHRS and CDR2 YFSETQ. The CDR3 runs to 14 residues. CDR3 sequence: CASRGIIASSEQFF.

This CDR3 is CAWSEGDFAGITF. The chain carries TRBV30 and TRBJ1-2; TCRdb outputs TRBD1, but without DNA this stays unchecked. The germline CDR1 and CDR2 sequences are GTSNPN and SVGIG (reference sequence). The length of the CDR3 is 13 residues. Filled out from reference TRBV30 and TRBJ1-2, the complete variable domain reads SQTIHQWPATLVQPVGSPLSLECTVEGTSNPNLYWYRQAAGRGLQLLFYSVGIGQISSEVPQNLSASRPQDRQFILSSKKLLLSDSGFYLCAWSEGDFAGITFGSGTRLTVV.

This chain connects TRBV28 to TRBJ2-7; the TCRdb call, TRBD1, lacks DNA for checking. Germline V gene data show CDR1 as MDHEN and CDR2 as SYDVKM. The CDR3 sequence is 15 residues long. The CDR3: CASSPPGRGSYEQYF.

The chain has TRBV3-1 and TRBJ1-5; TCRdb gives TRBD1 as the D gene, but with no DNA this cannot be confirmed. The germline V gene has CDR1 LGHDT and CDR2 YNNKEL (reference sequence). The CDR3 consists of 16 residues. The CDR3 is CASSQAGTGKVQPQHF.

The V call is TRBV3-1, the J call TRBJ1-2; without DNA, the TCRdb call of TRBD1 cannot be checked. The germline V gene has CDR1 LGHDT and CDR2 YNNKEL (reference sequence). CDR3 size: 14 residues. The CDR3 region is CASSWWDRDYGYTF.